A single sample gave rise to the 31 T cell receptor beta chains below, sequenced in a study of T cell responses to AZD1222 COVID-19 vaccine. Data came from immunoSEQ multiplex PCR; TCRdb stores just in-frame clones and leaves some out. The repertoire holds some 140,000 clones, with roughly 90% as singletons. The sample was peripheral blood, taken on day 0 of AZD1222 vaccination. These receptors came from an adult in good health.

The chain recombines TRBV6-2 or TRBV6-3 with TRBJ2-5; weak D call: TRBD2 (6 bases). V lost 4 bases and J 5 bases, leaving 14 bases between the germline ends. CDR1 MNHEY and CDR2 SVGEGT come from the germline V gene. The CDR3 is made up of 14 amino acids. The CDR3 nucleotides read TGTGCCAGCAGTTGGGGAGGATCGGGGGAGACCCAGTACTTC. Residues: CASSWGGSGETQYF.

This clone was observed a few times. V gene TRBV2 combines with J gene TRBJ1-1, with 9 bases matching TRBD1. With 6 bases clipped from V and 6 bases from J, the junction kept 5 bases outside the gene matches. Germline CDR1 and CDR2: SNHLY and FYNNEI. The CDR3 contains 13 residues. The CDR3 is CASRMGQGSEAFF. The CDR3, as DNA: TGTGCCAGCAGGATGGGACAGGGCTCTGAAGCTTTCTTT. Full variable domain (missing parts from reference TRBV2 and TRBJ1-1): EPEVTQTPSHQVTQMGQEVILRCVPISNHLYFYWYRQILGQKVEFLVSFYNNEISEKSEIFDDQFSVERPDGSNFTLKIRSTKLEDSAMYFCASRMGQGSEAFFGQGTRLTVV.

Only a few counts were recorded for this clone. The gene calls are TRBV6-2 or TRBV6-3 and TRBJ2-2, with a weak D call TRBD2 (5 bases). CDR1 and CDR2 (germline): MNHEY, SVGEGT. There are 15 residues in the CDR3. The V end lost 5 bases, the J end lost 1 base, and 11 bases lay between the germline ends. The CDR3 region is CASSVAYLNTGELFF. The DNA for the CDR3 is TGTGCCAGCAGTGTAGCGTACCTGAACACCGGGGAGCTGTTTTTT.

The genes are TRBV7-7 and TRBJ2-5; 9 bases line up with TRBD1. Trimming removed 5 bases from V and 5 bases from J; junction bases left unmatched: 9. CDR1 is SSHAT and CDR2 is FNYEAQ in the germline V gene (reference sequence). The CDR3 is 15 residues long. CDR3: CASSKAGQGIETQYF. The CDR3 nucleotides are TGTGCCAGCAGCAAGGCGGGACAGGGAATCGAGACCCAGTACTTC.

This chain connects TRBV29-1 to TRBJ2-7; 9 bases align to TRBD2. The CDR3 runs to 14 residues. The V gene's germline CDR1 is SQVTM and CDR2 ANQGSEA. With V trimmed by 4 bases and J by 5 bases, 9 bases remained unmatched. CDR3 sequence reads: CSVALGASGDEQYF. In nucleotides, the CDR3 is TGCAGCGTTGCGCTCGGGGCTAGCGGGGACGAGCAGTACTTC.

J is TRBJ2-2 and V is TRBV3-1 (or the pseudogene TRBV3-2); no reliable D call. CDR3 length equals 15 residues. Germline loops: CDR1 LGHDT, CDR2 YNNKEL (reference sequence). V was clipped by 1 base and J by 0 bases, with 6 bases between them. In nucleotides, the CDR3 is TGTGCCAGCAGCCAAGGCAGGACGAACACCGGGGAGCTGTTTTTT. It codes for CASSQGRTNTGELFF.

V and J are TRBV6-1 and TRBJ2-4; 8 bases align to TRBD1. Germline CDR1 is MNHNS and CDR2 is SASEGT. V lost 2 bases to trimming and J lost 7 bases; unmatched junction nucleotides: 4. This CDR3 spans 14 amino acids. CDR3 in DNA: TGTGCCAGCAGTGAATCTTGGACAGGGAACATTCAGTACTTC. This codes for CASSESWTGNIQYF.

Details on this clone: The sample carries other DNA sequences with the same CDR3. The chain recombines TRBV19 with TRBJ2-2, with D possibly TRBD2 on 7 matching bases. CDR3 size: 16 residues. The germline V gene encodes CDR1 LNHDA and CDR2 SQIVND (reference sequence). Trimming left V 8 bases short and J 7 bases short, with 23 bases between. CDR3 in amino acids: CASRPARRGADGELFF. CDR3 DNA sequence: TGTGCCAGTCGGCCGGCCCGACGGGGGGCCGACGGGGAGCTGTTTTTT. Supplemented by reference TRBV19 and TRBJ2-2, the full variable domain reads DGGITQSPKYLFRKEGQNVTLSCEQNLNHDAMYWYRQDPGQGLRLIYYSQIVNDFQKGDIAEGYSVSREKKESFPLTVTSAQKNPTAFYLCASRPARRGADGELFFGEGSRLTVL.

Here the CDR3 reads CASSYQGVNSPLHF. CDR3 nucleotide sequence: TGTGCCAGCAGTTACCAGGGGGTGAATTCACCCCTCCACTTT. The chain couples TRBV6-5 to TRBJ1-6; TRBD1 aligns across 7 bases. V dropped 2 bases and J dropped 7; count of bases not matched to a gene: 2. The CDR3 sequence is 14 residues long. From germline, CDR1 is MNHEY and CDR2 SVGAGI.

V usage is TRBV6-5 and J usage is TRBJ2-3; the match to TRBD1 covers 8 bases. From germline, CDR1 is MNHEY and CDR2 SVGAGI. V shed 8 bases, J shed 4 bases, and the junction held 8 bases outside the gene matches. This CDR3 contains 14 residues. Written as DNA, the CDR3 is TGTGCCAGCCGGGGCAGGGGGCTCTCAGATACGCAGTATTTT. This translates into CASRGRGLSDTQYF.

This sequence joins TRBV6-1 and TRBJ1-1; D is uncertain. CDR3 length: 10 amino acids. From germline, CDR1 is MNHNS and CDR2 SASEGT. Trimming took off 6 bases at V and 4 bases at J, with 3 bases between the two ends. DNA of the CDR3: TGTGCCAGCAGGGCCACTGAAGCTTTCTTT. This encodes CASRATEAFF.

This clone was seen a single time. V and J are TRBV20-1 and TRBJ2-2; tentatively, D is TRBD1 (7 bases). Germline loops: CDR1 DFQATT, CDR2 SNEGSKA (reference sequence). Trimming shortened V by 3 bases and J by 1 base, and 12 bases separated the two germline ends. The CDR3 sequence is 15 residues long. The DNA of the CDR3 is TGCAGTGCTAGTCGACAGGGAGGGAACACCGGGGAGCTGTTTTTT. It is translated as CSASRQGGNTGELFF.

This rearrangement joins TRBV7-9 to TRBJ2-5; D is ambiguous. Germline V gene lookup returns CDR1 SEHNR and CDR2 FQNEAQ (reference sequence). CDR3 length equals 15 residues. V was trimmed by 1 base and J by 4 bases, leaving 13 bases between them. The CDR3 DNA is TGTGCCAGCAGCTTAGAGGGTTGGCCCGCAGAGACCCAGTACTTC. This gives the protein CASSLEGWPAETQYF.

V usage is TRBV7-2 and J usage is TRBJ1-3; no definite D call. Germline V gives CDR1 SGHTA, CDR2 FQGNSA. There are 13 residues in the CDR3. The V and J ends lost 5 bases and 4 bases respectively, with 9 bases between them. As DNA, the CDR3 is TGTGCCAGCAGCGAGGCGTGGGGAAACACCATATATTTT. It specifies CASSEAWGNTIYF.

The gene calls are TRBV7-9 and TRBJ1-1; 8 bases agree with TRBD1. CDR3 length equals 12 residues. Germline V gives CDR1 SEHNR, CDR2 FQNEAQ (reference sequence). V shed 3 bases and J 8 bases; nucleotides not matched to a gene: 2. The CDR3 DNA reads TGTGCCAGCAGCTTCGACAGGGGAGAAGCTTTCTTT. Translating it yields CASSFDRGEAFF.

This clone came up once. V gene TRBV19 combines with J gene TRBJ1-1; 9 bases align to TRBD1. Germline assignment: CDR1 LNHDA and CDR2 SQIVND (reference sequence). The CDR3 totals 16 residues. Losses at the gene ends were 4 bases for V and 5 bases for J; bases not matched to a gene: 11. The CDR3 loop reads CASSTRTGTGRTEAFF. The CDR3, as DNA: TGTGCCAGTAGTACGCGAACCGGGACAGGGAGAACTGAAGCTTTCTTT.

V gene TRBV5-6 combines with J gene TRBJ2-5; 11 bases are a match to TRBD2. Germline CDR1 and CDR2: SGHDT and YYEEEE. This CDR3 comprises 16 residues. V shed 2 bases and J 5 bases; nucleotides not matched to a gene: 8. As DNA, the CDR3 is TGTGCCAGCAGCTTTGGCCCTAGCGGGGGGACGGAGACCCAGTACTTC. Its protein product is CASSFGPSGGTETQYF.

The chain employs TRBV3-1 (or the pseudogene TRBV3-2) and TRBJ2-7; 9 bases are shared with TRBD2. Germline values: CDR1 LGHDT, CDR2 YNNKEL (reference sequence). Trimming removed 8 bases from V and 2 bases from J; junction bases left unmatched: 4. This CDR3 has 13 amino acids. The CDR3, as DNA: TGTGCCAGCTGCGAGCGGGGGGCCTACGAGCAGTACTTC. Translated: CASCERGAYEQYF.

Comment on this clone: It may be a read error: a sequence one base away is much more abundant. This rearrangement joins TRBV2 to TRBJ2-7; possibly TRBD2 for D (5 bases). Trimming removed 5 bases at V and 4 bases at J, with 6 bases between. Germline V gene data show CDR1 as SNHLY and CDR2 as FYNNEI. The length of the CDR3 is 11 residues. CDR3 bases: TGTGCCAGCAGTTCGGGGTACGAGCAGTACTTC. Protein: CASSSGYEQYF.

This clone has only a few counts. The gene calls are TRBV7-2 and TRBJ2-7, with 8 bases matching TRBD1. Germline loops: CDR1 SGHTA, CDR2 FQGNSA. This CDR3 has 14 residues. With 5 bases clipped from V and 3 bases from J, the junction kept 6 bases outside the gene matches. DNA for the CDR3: TGTGCCAGCAGCCCGCAGGGGGCACGCTACGAGCAGTACTTC. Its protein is CASSPQGARYEQYF.

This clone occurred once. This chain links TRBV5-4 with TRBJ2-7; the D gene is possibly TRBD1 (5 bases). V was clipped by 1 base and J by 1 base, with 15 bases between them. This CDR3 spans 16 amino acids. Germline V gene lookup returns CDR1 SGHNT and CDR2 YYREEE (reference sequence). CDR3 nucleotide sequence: TGTGCCAGCAGCTTGAATAAAGGGGCCTTTTCCTACGAGCAGTACTTC. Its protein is CASSLNKGAFSYEQYF. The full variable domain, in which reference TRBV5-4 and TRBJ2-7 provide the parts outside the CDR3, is ETGVTQSPTHLIKTRGQQVTLRCSSQSGHNTVSWYQQALGQGPQFIFQYYREEENGRGNFPPRFSGLQFPNYSSELNVNALELDDSALYLCASSLNKGAFSYEQYFGPGTRLTVT.

CDR3 DNA sequence: TGTGCCAGCAGCTTGGATGGGACCGACATACGGCCCCAGCATTTT. Protein sequence: CASSLDGTDIRPQHF. V is TRBV5-5 and J is TRBJ1-5, with D possibly being TRBD1 (5 bases). The CDR3 runs to 15 residues. From germline, CDR1 is SGHKS and CDR2 YYEKEE (reference sequence). V shed 0 bases and J shed 9 bases, with 16 bases lying between them.

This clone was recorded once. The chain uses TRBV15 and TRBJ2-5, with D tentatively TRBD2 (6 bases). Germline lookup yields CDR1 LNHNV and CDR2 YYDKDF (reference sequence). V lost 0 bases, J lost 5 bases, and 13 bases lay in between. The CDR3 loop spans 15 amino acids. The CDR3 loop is CATSREKGRPETQYF. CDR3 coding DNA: TGTGCCACCAGCAGAGAGAAAGGGAGGCCGGAGACCCAGTACTTC. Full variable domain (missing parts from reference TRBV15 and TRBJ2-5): DAMVIQNPRYQVTQFGKPVTLSCSQTLNHNVMYWYQQKSSQAPKLLFHYYDKDFNNEADTPDNFQSRRPNTSFCFLDIRSPGLGDTAMYLCATSREKGRPETQYFGPGTRLLVL.

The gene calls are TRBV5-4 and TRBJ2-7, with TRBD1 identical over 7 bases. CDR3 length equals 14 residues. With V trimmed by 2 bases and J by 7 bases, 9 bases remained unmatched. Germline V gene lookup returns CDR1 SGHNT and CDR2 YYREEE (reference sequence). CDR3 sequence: CASSLPGQSREQYF. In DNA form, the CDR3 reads TGTGCCAGCAGCTTACCGGGACAGTCTCGAGAGCAGTACTTC. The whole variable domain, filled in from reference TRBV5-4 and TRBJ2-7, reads ETGVTQSPTHLIKTRGQQVTLRCSSQSGHNTVSWYQQALGQGPQFIFQYYREEENGRGNFPPRFSGLQFPNYSSELNVNALELDDSALYLCASSLPGQSREQYFGPGTRLTVT.

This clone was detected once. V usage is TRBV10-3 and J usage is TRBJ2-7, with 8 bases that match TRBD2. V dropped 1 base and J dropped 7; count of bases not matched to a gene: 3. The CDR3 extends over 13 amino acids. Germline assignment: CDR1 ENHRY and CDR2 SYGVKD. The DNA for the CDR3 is TGTGCCATCAGTGAGTACAGCGGGGGTGAGCAGTACTTC. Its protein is CAISEYSGGEQYF.

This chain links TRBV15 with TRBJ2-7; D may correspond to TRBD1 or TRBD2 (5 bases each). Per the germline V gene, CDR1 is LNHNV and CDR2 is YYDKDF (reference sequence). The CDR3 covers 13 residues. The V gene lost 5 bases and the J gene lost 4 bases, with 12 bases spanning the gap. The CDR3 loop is CATSWDQAYEQYF. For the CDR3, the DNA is TGTGCCACCAGCTGGGACCAGGCTTACGAGCAGTACTTC. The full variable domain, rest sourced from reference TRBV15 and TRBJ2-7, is DAMVIQNPRYQVTQFGKPVTLSCSQTLNHNVMYWYQQKSSQAPKLLFHYYDKDFNNEADTPDNFQSRRPNTSFCFLDIRSPGLGDTAMYLCATSWDQAYEQYFGPGTRLTVT.

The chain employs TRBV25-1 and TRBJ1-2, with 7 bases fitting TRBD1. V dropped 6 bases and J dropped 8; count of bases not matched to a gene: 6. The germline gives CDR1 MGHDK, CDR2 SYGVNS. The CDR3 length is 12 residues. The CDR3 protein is CASRSDRLGYTF. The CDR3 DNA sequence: TGTGCCAGCAGGTCGGACAGGCTAGGCTACACCTTC.

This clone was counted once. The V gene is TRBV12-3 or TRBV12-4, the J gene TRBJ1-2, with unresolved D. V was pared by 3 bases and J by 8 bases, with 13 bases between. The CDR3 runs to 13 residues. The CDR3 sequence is CASSFGVRAGYTF. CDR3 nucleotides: TGTGCCAGCAGTTTCGGTGTGAGGGCGGGCTACACCTTC.

CDR3 bases: TGTGCCAGCAGTTTCGACAGGGTGGCCGGAAACACCATATATTTT. Translating gives CASSFDRVAGNTIYF. The J gene is TRBJ1-3, the V gene TRBV7-2; 7 bases are shared with TRBD1. The trim removed 6 bases at V and 4 bases at J, leaving 9 bases unmatched. The germline gives CDR1 SGHTA, CDR2 FQGNSA. The CDR3 covers 15 residues.

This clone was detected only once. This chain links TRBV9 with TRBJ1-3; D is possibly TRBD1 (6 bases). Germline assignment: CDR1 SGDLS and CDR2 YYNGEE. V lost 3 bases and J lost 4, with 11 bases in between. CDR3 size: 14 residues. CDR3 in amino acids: CASSAGALGNTIYF. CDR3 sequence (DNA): TGTGCCAGCAGCGCGGGGGCGCTGGGAAACACCATATATTTT. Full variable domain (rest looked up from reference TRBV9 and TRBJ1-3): DSGVTQTPKHLITATGQRVTLRCSPRSGDLSVYWYQQSLDQGLQFLIQYYNGEERAKGNILERFSAQQFPDLHSELNLSSLELGDSALYFCASSAGALGNTIYFGEGSWLTVV.

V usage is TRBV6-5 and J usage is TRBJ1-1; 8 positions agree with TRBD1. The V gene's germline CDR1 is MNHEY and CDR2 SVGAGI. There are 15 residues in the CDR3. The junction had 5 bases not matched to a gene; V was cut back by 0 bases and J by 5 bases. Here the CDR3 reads CASSYSQGAGTEAFF. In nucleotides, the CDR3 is TGTGCCAGCAGTTACTCGCAGGGGGCTGGTACTGAAGCTTTCTTT.